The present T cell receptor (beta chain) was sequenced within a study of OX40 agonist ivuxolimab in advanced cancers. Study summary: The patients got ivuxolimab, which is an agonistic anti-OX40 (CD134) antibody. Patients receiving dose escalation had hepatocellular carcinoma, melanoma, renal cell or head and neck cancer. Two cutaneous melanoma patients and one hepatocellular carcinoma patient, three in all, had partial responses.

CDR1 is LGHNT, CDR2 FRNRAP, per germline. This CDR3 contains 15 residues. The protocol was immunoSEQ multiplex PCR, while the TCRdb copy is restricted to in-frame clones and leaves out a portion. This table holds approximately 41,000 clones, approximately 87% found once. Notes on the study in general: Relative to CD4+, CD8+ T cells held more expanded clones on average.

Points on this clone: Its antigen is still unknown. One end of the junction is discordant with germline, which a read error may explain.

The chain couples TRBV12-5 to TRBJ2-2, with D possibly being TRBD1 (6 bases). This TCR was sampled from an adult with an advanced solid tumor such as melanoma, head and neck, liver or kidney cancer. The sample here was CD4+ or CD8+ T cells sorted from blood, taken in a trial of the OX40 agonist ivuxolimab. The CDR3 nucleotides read TGTGCTAGTGGTTTGATTGGGGGCGCCCCCGGAGAGCTGTTTTTT. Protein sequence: CASGLIGGAPGELFF.